Sequencing of this T cell receptor beta chain was carried out in a study of T-cell reconstitution after alpha-beta-depleted transplantation in children. This clonotype occurred a few times. Its antigen is unidentified. The CDR3 has 16 residues. Germline lookup yields CDR1 SGHTA and CDR2 FQGNSA. The junction had 6 bases not matched to a gene; V was cut back by 4 bases and J by 4 bases. General study findings and limits: Several hundred expanded graft clones reportedly gave rise to the alpha-beta T cells present about two months after transplant.

During its preparation, the TCRbeta library received unique molecular identifiers. TCRdb reanalysed the PCR reads using MiXCR and keeps one entry per CDR3 protein. Here the sample spans 530,000 or so distinct CDR3 sequences, roughly a quarter being singletons. This TCR was sampled from a boy in the first two years of life with Wiskott-Aldrich syndrome, due to receive a stem cell transplant. The specimen comprised PBMCs, sampled before TCRalphabeta/CD19-depleted stem cell transplant. This chain connects TRBV7-2 to TRBJ2-7, with 14 positions matching TRBD2. The DNA for the CDR3 is TGTGCCAGCAGCTCCGGGACTAGCGGGAGAAGGTACGAGCAGTACTTC. Residues: CASSSGTSGRRYEQYF.